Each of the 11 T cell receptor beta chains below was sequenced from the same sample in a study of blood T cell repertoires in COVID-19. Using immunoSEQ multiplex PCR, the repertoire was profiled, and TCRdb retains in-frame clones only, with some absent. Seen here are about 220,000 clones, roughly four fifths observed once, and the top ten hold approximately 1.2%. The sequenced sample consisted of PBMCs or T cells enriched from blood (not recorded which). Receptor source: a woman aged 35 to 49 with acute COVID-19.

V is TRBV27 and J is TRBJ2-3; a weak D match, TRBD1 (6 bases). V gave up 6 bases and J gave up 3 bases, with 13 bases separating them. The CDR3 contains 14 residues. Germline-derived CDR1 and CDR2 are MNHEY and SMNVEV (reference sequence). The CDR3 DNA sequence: TGTGCCAGCAGGACTAACAGGGATACAGATACGCAGTATTTT. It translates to CASRTNRDTDTQYF.

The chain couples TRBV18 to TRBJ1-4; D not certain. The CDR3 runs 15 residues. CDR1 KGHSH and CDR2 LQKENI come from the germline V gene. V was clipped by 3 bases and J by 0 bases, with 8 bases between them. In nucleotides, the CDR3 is TGTGCCAGCTCACCGAGTATTGCAACTAATGAAAAACTGTTTTTT. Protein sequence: CASSPSIATNEKLFF.

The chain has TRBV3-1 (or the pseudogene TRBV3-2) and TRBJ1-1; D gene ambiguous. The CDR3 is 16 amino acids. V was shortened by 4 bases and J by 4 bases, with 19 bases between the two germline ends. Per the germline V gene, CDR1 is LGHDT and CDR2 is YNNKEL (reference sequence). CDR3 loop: CASSPPPGVSGTEAFF. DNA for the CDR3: TGTGCCAGCAGCCCCCCCCCTGGAGTGAGTGGCACTGAAGCTTTCTTT.

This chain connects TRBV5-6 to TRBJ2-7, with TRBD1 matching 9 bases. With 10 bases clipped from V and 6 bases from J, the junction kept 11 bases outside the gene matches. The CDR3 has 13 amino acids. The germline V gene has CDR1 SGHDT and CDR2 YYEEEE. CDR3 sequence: CAGYRGRPCEQYF. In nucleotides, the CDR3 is TGTGCCGGCTACAGGGGGCGACCATGCGAGCAGTACTTC.

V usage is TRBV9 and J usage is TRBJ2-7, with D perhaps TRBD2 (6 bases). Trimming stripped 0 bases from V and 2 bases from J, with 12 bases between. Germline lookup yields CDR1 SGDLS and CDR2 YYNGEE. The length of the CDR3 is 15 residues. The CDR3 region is CASSVDAGSTYEQYF. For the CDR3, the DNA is TGTGCCAGCAGCGTAGACGCCGGGAGTACCTACGAGCAGTACTTC.

The CDR3 loop is CASGKIGRAVYNEQFF. The CDR3 region has the DNA TGCGCCAGCGGCAAGATTGGGAGGGCCGTGTACAATGAGCAGTTCTTC. This chain connects TRBV4-1 to TRBJ2-1, with 7 nucleotides matching TRBD2. V shed 8 bases and J 4 bases; nucleotides not matched to a gene: 14. The CDR3 has 16 amino acids. The V gene's germline CDR1 is MGHRA and CDR2 YSYEKL.

The CDR3 loop reads CASSPDRNWVEKLFF. CDR3 in DNA: TGTGCCAGTAGCCCGGACAGGAACTGGGTGGAAAAACTGTTTTTT. V is TRBV19 and J is TRBJ1-4; TRBD1 matches 7 bases. Trimming removed 6 bases from V and 8 bases from J; junction bases left unmatched: 12. Germline V lookup: CDR1 LNHDA, CDR2 SQIVND (reference sequence). The CDR3 has 15 amino acids.

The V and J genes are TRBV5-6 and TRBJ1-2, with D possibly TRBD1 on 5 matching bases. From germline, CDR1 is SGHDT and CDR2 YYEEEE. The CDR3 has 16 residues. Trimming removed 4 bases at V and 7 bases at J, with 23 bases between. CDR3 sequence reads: CASSMINNMGGFGYTF. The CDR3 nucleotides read TGTGCCAGCAGCATGATAAACAACATGGGGGGGTTTGGCTACACCTTC.

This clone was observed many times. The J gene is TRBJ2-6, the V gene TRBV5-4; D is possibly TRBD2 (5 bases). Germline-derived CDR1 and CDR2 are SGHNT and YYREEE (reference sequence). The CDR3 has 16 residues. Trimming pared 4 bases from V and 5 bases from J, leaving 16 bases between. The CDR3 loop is CASSVYSALRANVLTF. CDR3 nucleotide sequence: TGTGCCAGCAGCGTTTATAGCGCCCTCCGGGCCAACGTCCTGACTTTC.

The CDR3 reads CASSLVAVLETQYF. CDR3 nucleotide sequence: TGTGCCAGCAGCTTGGTAGCGGTACTAGAGACCCAGTACTTC. The chain links TRBV5-8 to TRBJ2-5; D might be TRBD2 (6 bases). CDR1 and CDR2 from the germline V gene are SGHTS and YDEGEE. V lost 0 bases and J 4 bases, leaving 10 bases between the germline ends. This CDR3 is built from 14 residues.

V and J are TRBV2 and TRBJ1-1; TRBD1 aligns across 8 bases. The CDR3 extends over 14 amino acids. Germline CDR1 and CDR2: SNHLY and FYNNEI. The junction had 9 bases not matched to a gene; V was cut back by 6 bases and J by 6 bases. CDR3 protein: CASSPQGAGSEAFF. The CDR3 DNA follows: TGTGCCAGCAGCCCCCAGGGGGCAGGGTCTGAAGCTTTCTTT.